Described below is a single T cell receptor beta chain sequence and its context. The antigen remains undetermined. This record belongs to a study of T cell repertoires in cytomegalovirus infection. Study-wide background: CMV infection together with matching HLA type was indicated by public TCR beta signatures. Study-level points and caveats: Summed public TCR beta family frequency identified CMV carriers bearing the relevant HLA.

The CDR3 length is 15 residues. Deletions cut 6 bases from V and 5 bases from J, with 17 bases between. Germline V gene sequence: CDR1 LNHDA, CDR2 SQIVND (reference sequence). TCRdb fed the reads into MiXCR, producing one record per CDR3 protein. This table has 110,000 or so distinct CDR3 sequences, 30% appearing once. Sequenced material: CD8+ T cells from cultured PBMCs, taken from culture after CMV antigen stimulation. This receptor was identified in a human donor in good health (CMV status not recorded). Some clones in this sample may be carry-over from other donors' samples. The V gene is TRBV19, the J gene TRBJ1-5; maybe TRBD1 (6 bases). The CDR3 DNA is TGTGCCAGTAGCCCGGGGGGGGGCGCCGATCAGCCCCAGCATTTT. It specifies CASSPGGGADQPQHF. Drawing the rest from reference TRBV19 and TRBJ1-5, the complete variable domain is DGGITQSPKYLFRKEGQNVTLSCEQNLNHDAMYWYRQDPGQGLRLIYYSQIVNDFQKGDIAEGYSVSREKKESFPLTVTSAQKNPTAFYLCASSPGGGADQPQHFGDGTRLSIL.